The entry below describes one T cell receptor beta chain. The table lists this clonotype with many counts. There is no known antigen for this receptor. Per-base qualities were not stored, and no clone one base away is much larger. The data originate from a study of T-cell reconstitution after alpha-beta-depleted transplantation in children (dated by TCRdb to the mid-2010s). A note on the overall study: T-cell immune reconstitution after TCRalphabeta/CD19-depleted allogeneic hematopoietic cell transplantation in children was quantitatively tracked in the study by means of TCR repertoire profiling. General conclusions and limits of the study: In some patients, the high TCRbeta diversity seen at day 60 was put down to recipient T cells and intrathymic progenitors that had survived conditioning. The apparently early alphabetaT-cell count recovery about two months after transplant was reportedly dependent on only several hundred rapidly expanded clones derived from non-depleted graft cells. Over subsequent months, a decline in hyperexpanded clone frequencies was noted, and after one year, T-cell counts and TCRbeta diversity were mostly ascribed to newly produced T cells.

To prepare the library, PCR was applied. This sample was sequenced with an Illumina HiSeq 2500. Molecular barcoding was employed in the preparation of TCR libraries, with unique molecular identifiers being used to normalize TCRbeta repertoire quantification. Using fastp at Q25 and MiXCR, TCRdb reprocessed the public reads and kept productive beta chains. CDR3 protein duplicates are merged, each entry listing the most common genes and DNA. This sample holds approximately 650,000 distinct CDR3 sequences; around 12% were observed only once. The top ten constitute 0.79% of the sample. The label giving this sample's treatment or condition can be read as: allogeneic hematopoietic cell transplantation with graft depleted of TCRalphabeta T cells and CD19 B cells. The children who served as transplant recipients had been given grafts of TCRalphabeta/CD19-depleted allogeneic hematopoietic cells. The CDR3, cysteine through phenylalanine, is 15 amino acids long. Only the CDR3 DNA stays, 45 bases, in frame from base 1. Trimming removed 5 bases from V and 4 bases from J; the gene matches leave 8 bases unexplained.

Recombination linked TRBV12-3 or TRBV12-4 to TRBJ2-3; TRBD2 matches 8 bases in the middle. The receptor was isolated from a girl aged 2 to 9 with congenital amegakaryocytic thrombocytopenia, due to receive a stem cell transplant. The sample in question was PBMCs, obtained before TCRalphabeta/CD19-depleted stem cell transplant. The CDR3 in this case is CASSPGLVASDTQYF. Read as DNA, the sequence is TGTGCCAGCAGTCCGGGACTAGTGGCCTCAGATACGCAGTATTTT.